Presented here are 14 T cell receptor beta chains from one specimen sequenced in a study of CD8 T cells in ankylosing spondylitis. MiXCR was run by TCRdb on the 5' RACE reads, yielding one entry per CDR3 protein. The sample has about 100,000 distinct CDR3 sequences, 8% to 10% seen once. Source material: blood, either unsorted or a sorted T cell fraction (not recorded which). The receptors here all came from a male donor with ankylosing spondylitis or in good health (not recorded which).

This clonotype was seen at least ten times. The chain links TRBV7-2 to TRBJ1-1; a weak D match, TRBD1 (6 bases). The CDR3 is 14 residues long. The germline V gene encodes CDR1 SGHTA and CDR2 FQGNSA. With 5 bases removed from V and 4 bases from J, the gap between germline ends came to 14 bases. The CDR3 DNA is TGTGCCAGCAGCGCGAACAGGGTTACCACTGAAGCTTTCTTT. This sequence encodes CASSANRVTTEAFF.

Many counts were recorded for this clonotype. The chain is built from TRBV7-9 and TRBJ2-1, with D tentatively TRBD1 or TRBD2 (5 bases each). This CDR3 has 15 amino acids. Trimming shortened V by 7 bases and J by 4 bases, and 17 bases separated the two germline ends. Per the germline V gene, CDR1 is SEHNR and CDR2 is FQNEAQ (reference sequence). DNA of the CDR3: TGTGCCAGCACTACCGGGACCTTGTCGTACAATGAGCAGTTCTTC. It is translated as CASTTGTLSYNEQFF. The whole variable domain, remainder taken from reference TRBV7-9 and TRBJ2-1, is DTGVSQNPRHKITKRGQNVTFRCDPISEHNRLYWYRQTLGQGPEFLTYFQNEAQLEKSRLLSDRFSAERPKGSFSTLEIQRTEQGDSAMYLCASTTGTLSYNEQFFGPGTRLTVL.

As concerns this clonotype: Since a much larger clone is just one base distant, this may be a read error. This chain connects TRBV3-1 to TRBJ1-5; D gene uncertain. The CDR3 sequence is 13 residues long. CDR1 is LGHDT, CDR2 YNNKEL, per germline (reference sequence). CDR3 bases: TGTGCCAACAGCCAAGATCCCCATCAGCCCCAGCATTTT. Translated, it gives CANSQDPHQPQHF.

This clonotype was recorded many times. V usage is TRBV9 and J usage is TRBJ2-6; 10 nucleotides match TRBD1. Germline lookup yields CDR1 SGDLS and CDR2 YYNGEE. V lost 3 bases to trimming and J lost 3 bases; unmatched junction nucleotides: 6. The CDR3 runs to 17 residues. The CDR3 sequence is CASSGTGGVGGANVLTF. CDR3 bases: TGTGCCAGCAGCGGGACAGGGGGAGTTGGTGGGGCCAACGTCCTGACTTTC.

The genes are TRBV5-1 and TRBJ2-7; D is undetermined. V dropped 1 base and J dropped 4 bases, with 12 bases sitting between them. Per germline, CDR1 SGHRS and CDR2 YFSETQ. This CDR3 is 14 amino acids long. The CDR3 spells CASSLYTDLYEQYF. The CDR3 DNA is TGCGCCAGCAGCTTGTATACGGACCTGTACGAGCAGTACTTC. The whole variable domain, remainder taken from reference TRBV5-1 and TRBJ2-7, is KAGVTQTPRYLIKTRGQQVTLSCSPISGHRSVSWYQQTPGQGLQFLFEYFSETQRNKGNFPGRFSGRQFSNSRSEMNVSTLELGDSALYLCASSLYTDLYEQYFGPGTRLTVT.

This clonotype was observed at least ten times. This chain uses TRBV5-1 with TRBJ1-6, with D hard to call. There are 14 residues in the CDR3. The V and J ends lost 4 bases and 8 bases respectively, with 13 bases between them. In germline, CDR1 is SGHRS, CDR2 YFSETQ. The CDR3 spells CASSREDADSPLHF. CDR3 nucleotides: TGCGCCAGCAGCCGGGAGGACGCCGATTCACCCCTCCACTTT.

This clonotype was counted ten times or more. This chain uses TRBV29-1 with TRBJ2-1; the D gene is possibly TRBD2 (6 bases). V lost 0 bases and J 2 bases, leaving 11 bases between the germline ends. The CDR3 covers 15 residues. Germline assignment: CDR1 SQVTM and CDR2 ANQGSEA. CDR3: CSVEEGVAAYNEQFF. The CDR3, as DNA: TGCAGCGTTGAAGAAGGGGTAGCGGCCTACAATGAGCAGTTCTTC.

V and J are TRBV11-2 and TRBJ2-5; D tentatively reads TRBD1 or TRBD2 (6 bases each). Trimming removed 4 bases at V and 9 bases at J, with 21 bases between. Germline V gives CDR1 SGHAT, CDR2 FQNNGV. The CDR3 is 15 residues long. CDR3 protein: CASSYFGGPTGAQYF. In DNA form, the CDR3 reads TGTGCCAGCAGCTATTTTGGGGGGCCCACTGGGGCCCAGTACTTC.

The table lists this clonotype with many counts. The chain uses TRBV20-1 and TRBJ2-3, with D perhaps TRBD2 (6 bases). Trimming removed 6 bases from V and 3 bases from J, with 13 bases in between. The CDR3 sequence is 13 residues long. The germline CDR1 and CDR2 sequences are DFQATT and SNEGSKA (reference sequence). The CDR3, as DNA: TGCAGTGCACGGGACTTCCGGACAGATACGCAGTATTTT. This codes for CSARDFRTDTQYF.

This clonotype was recorded many times. The chain links TRBV29-1 to TRBJ2-5, with 8 bases that match TRBD1. This CDR3 region has 13 residues. With V trimmed by 7 bases and J by 2 bases, 6 bases remained unmatched. Germline loops: CDR1 SQVTM, CDR2 ANQGSEA. The CDR3 protein is CSGRGRGQETQYF. The DNA for the CDR3 is TGCAGCGGCAGGGGGCGCGGGCAAGAGACCCAGTACTTC.

This clonotype was detected many times. The CDR3 DNA is TGTGCCAGCAGCTTAAATACGCAGTATTTT. As protein: CASSLNTQYF. The chain combines TRBV7-2 with TRBJ2-3; the D is unclear. From germline, CDR1 is SGHTA and CDR2 FQGNSA. Between the trimmed V and J ends, which lost 2 bases and 7 bases, there was a span of 1 base. CDR3 length: 10 amino acids.

This clonotype was seen ten or more times. The V and J genes are TRBV20-1 and TRBJ1-6; 7 bases align to TRBD1. J lost 6 bases, V lost 4 bases, and 9 bases had no gene match. The CDR3 extends over 15 amino acids. CDR1 and CDR2 (germline): DFQATT, SNEGSKA (reference sequence). CDR3 nucleotide sequence: TGCAGTGCTACGACAGGGAGCCTTCGTAATTCACCCCTCCACTTT. Protein: CSATTGSLRNSPLHF.

Comments on this clonotype: Just one base apart from a much larger clone, this may be a read error. V gene TRBV12-3 or TRBV12-4 combines with J gene TRBJ1-3; possible D gene TRBD1, 5 bases. The CDR3 totals 15 residues. The CDR3 region is CASRSRDESGNTTYF. CDR3 nucleotide sequence: TGTGCCAGCAGGTCTCGGGACGAATCTGGAAACACCACATATTTT.

This clonotype was seen many times. V gene TRBV4-2 combines with J gene TRBJ2-1; perhaps D is TRBD1 or TRBD2 (5 bases each). The V gene lost 1 base and the J gene lost 2 bases, with 9 bases spanning the gap. The germline CDR1 and CDR2 sequences are LGHNA and YNFKEQ. The CDR3 extends over 15 amino acids. CDR3 protein: CASSQGDLAYNEQFF. The CDR3, as DNA: TGTGCCAGCAGCCAAGGGGACCTCGCCTACAATGAGCAGTTCTTC.